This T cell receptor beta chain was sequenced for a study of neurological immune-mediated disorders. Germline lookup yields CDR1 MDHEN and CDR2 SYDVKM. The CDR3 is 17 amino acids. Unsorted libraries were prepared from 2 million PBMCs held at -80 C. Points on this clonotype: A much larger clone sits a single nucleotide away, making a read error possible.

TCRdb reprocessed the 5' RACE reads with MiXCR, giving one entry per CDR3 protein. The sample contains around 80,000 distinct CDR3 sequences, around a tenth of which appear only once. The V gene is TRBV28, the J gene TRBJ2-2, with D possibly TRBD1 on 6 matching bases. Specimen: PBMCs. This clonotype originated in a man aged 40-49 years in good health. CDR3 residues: CANSEYDRIGNTGELFF. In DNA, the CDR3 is TGTGCCAACAGTGAATACGACAGGATTGGAAACACCGGGGAGCTGTTTTTT. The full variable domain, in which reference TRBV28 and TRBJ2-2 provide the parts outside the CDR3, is DVKVTQSSRYLVKRTGEKVFLECVQDMDHENMFWYRQDPGLGLRLIYFSYDVKMKEKGDIPEGYSVSREKKERFSLILESASTNQTSMYLCANSEYDRIGNTGELFFGEGSRLTVL.